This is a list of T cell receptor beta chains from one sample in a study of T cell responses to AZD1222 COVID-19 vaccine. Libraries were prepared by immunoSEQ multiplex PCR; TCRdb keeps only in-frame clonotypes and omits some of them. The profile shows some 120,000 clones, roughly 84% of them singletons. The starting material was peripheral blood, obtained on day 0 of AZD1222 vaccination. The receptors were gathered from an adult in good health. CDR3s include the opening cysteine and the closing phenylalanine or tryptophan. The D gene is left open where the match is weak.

CDR3: CASSDSYEQYF; V: TRBV2; D: -
CDR3: CASSFPGGGNEQFF; V: TRBV5-1; D: -
CDR3: CASSPGTGGLEKLFF; V: TRBV18; D: TRBD1
CDR3: CASVPAGKETQYF; V: TRBV6-5; D: -
CDR3: CASSQERGTEAFF; V: TRBV4-1; D: -
CDR3: CASSFLDVSYEQYF; V: TRBV7-2; D: -
CDR3: CASSQVRGYGYTF; V: TRBV4-1; D: -
CDR3: CASSDRNHSPLHF; V: TRBV25-1; D: -
CDR3: CASSLDRGDNNSPLHF; V: TRBV7-9; D: TRBD1
CDR3: CASREGQGPNYGYTF; V: TRBV6-5; D: TRBD1
CDR3: CAWSRLGQGAKEQYF; V: TRBV30; D: TRBD1
CDR3: CASSYSRGVSGEQYF; V: TRBV6-5; D: -
CDR3: CASSFIGRTEAFF; V: TRBV28; D: -
CDR3: CASSQQGRVGELFF; V: TRBV7-8; D: -
CDR3: CASSLYLAGGADTQYF; V: TRBV11-2; D: TRBD2
CDR3: CASRPGQGNNSPLHF; V: TRBV6-4; D: TRBD1
CDR3: CAWSGGNGELFF; V: TRBV30; D: -
CDR3: CASSVGGRNTGELFF; V: TRBV9; D: -
CDR3: CAWDQGGTDTQYF; V: TRBV30; D: -
CDR3: CASSYSGGGGYGYTF; V: TRBV6-5; D: -
CDR3: CASSPGASGNTIYF; V: TRBV7-9; D: -
CDR3: CSASLSGRESYEQYF; V: TRBV20-1; D: TRBD2
CDR3: CASSERGSGGVIGTQYF; V: TRBV25-1; D: -
CDR3: CASSQRQGVNTGELFF; V: TRBV4-1; D: TRBD1
CDR3: CASSRGNGYTF; V: TRBV6-5; D: -
CDR3: CASSPETNQPTDTQYF; V: TRBV9; D: -
CDR3: CASSPPRDFQETQYF; V: TRBV7-9; D: -
CDR3: CASSFAGLETQYF; V: TRBV27; D: -
CDR3: CASSPSADTPNYGYTF; V: TRBV7-6; D: -
CDR3: CATSALGQGFNEQFF; V: TRBV24-1; D: TRBD1
CDR3: CASSLRLIDEQFF; V: TRBV7-2; D: -
CDR3: CASSVTSGTGANTIYF; V: TRBV9; D: TRBD1
CDR3: CASSTEDSRSGGQFF; V: TRBV6-4; D: -
CDR3: CASSSGPYVLGYTF; V: TRBV5-1; D: -
CDR3: CASSFSQGGAGELFF; V: TRBV5-1; D: -
CDR3: CASSQDRPSNQPQHF; V: TRBV4-1; D: -
CDR3: CASSPGTGGKILYEQYF; V: TRBV19; D: TRBD1
CDR3: CASKGGTWTSGRVTNTGELFF; V: TRBV27; D: TRBD2
CDR3: CASSQVGRQGPQHF; V: TRBV3-1/TRBV3-2; D: -
CDR3: CASNLDRGYGYTF; V: TRBV7-9; D: TRBD1
CDR3: CASSGSGRGGTKNIQYF; V: TRBV5-1; D: TRBD2
CDR3: CASSLGLAGVADTQYF; V: TRBV5-1; D: TRBD2
CDR3: CASSLEQGPNQPQHF; V: TRBV7-6; D: -
CDR3: CASTGRVGDTQYF; V: TRBV3-1/TRBV3-2; D: -
CDR3: CAWSSYRGGQPQHF; V: TRBV30; D: TRBD1
CDR3: CASSSGNGNTIYF; V: TRBV28; D: -
CDR3: CASSLRTGNSNQPQHF; V: TRBV5-5; D: -
CDR3: CASRSGTGYTGELFF; V: TRBV19; D: TRBD1
CDR3: CASSQGARSYNSPLHF; V: TRBV3-1/TRBV3-2; D: -
CDR3: CASRTGATQYF; V: TRBV27; D: TRBD1
CDR3: CASSFSGTGPTNEKLFF; V: TRBV18; D: TRBD1
CDR3: CASSQWRRAGGETQYF; V: TRBV3-1/TRBV3-2; D: -
CDR3: CATSYGEVYNEQFF; V: TRBV15; D: -
CDR3: CASSLNWDAEKLFF; V: TRBV11-1; D: -
CDR3: CASSSGYLEQYF; V: TRBV7-9; D: -
CDR3: CATSDGGGYEQYF; V: TRBV24-1; D: TRBD2
CDR3: CASSSIPQLAGVSYNEQFF; V: TRBV7-2; D: TRBD2